This T cell receptor beta chain came from a study of blood T cell repertoires in COVID-19 (dated by TCRdb to 2020 to 2022). Background on the whole study: Collaborator samples came from the United States, Italy and Spain and covered acute and convalescent phases of COVID-19. The repertoires were released in a freely available public database meant as a resource for research on the immune response to SARS-CoV-2. Where available, HLA class I and class II types were obtained from metadata supplied by the sample provider rather than from assay-based typing. Samples were obtained from the ongoing ImmuneRACE study (first 160 participants) and from over 1,000 subjects provided by 6 global collaborators. The prospective study material was composed of cDNA or gDNA derived from T cells, B-cell-depleted T cells, or PBMCs. Nearly every sample came with metadata listing a de-identified subject ID, COVID-19 status, age in years and sex. The dataset comprised deeply sampled blood TCRbeta repertoires from subjects exposed to, actively infected with, or recovered from COVID-19.

The immunoSEQ Assay, a bias-controlled multiplex PCR, was used to amplify TCRbeta CDR3 regions from genomic DNA. The study's own analysis went as follows. The number of nucleated cells in each sample was estimated by amplification of reference gene primers within the assay. To quantify the absolute abundance of each unique TCRbeta CDR3 rearrangement, sequence reads were collapsed and filtered. For each sample, productive Simpson clonality was calculated as the square root of Simpson's diversity index across productive rearrangements. Here the immuneACCESS table is served through TCRdb, limited to in-frame sequences with V and J called. Missing clones are a known gap in these copies; in checked studies unresolved V genes cover under half, and the rest lacks a known reason. The DNA gave D and trimming, while V, J and clone size come from that table. In all, the sample holds 85,000 to 90,000 clones, and 87% of those were seen once. The ten largest clones capture around 1.1% of the sample.

The CDR3 measures 14 amino acids from cysteine to phenylalanine. Only CDR3 DNA is held: 42 bases, read in frame from base 1. CDR1 and CDR2 are drawn from the germline V gene: SGHVS, FQNEAQ. Relative to germline, V is missing 5 bases and J is missing 5 bases, with 9 bases of the junction outside any gene match. General conclusions and limits of the study: The quantity of clinical and demographic metadata differed by source and by participant and was supplied without curation.

Regarding this clone: Its cognate antigen has yet to be identified. Base qualities are missing; no much larger clone stands one base away.

The collaborating institutions used their own protocols to collect whole blood in K2EDTA tubes. For TCRbeta analysis, collaborators shipped samples in one of three forms: frozen whole blood, isolated PBMCs, or DNA extracted from either of those sample types. The rearrangement joined TRBV7-8 to TRBJ2-7; 7 central nucleotides agree with TRBD1. The source material was peripheral blood. The clonotype was recovered from a human donor in a cohort sampled during active COVID-19. This receptor has the CDR3 CASSPGYRGDEQYF. The DNA is TGTGCCAGCAGCCCAGGATACAGGGGAGACGAGCAGTACTTC.